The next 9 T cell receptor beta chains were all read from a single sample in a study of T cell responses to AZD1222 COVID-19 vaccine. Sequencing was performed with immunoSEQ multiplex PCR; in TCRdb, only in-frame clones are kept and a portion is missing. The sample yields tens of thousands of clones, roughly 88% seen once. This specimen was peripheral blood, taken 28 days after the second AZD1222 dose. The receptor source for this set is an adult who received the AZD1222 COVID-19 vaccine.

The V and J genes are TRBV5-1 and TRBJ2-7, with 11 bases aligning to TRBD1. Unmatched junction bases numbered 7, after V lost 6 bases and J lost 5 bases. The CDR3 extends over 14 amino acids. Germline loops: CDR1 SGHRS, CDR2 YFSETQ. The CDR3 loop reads CASTVGQGADEQYF. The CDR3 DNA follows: TGCGCCAGCACAGTAGGACAGGGGGCCGACGAGCAGTACTTC.

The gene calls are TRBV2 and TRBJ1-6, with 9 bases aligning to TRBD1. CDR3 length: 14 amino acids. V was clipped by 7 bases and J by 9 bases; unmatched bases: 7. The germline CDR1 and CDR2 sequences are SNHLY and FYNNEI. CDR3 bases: TGTGCCAGCATCAAGGGACAGGGAGGTTCACCCCTCCACTTT. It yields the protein CASIKGQGGSPLHF.

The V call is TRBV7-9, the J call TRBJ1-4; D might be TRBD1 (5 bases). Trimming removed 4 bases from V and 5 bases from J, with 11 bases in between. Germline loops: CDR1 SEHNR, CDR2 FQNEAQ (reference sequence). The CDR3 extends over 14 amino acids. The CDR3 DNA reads TGTGCCAGCAGCTCGACAGCCGACAATGAAAAACTGTTTTTT. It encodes CASSSTADNEKLFF.

The CDR3 nucleotides are TGTGCCACCAGCAGAGATCGGGGGCCTTATCAGCCCCAGCATTTT. Amino acid sequence: CATSRDRGPYQPQHF. The rearrangement joins TRBV15 to TRBJ1-5; D is perhaps TRBD1 (6 bases). The germline CDR1 and CDR2 sequences are LNHNV and YYDKDF (reference sequence). V was trimmed by 0 bases and J by 5 bases, leaving 11 bases between them. This CDR3 has 15 residues.

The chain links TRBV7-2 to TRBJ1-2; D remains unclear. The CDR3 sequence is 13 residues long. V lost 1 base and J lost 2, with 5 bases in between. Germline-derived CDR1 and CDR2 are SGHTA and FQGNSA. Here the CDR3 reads CASSLDPNYGYTF. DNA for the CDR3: TGTGCCAGCAGCTTAGACCCAAACTATGGCTACACCTTC.

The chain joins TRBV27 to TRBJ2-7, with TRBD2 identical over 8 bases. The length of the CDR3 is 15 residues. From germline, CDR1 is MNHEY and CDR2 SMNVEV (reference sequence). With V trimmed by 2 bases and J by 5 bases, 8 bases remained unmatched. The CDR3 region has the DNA TGTGCCAGCAGTTTAGTCGGGAGGGCCCTCGACGAGCAGTACTTC. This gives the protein CASSLVGRALDEQYF.

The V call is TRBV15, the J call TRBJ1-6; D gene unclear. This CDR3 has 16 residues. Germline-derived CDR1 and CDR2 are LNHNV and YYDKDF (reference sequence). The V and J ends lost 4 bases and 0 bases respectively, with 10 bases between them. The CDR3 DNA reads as TGTGCCACCAGCAAAGGGTTGAGCTCCTATAATTCACCCCTCCACTTT. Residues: CATSKGLSSYNSPLHF.

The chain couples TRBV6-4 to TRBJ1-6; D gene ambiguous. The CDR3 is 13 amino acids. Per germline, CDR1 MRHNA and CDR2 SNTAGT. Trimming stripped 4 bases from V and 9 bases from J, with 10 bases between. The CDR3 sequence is CASSARESSPLHF. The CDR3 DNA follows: TGTGCCAGCAGTGCCCGGGAGAGTTCACCCCTCCACTTT.

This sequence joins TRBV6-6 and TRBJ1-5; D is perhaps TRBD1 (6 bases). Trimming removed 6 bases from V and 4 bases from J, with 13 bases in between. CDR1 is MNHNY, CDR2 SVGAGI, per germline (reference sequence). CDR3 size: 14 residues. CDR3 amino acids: CASRDGQPNQPQHF. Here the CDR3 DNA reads TGTGCCAGCAGGGATGGACAGCCTAATCAGCCCCAGCATTTT.